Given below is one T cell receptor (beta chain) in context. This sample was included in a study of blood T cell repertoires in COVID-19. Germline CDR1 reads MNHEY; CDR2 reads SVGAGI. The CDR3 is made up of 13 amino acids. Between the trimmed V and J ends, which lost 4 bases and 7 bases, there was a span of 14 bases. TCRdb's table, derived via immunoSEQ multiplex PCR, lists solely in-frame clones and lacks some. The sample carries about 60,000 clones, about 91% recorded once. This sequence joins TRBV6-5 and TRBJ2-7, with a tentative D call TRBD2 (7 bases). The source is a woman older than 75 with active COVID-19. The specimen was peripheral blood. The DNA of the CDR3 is TGTGCCAGCAGTTTGGGGGGGCCCGTGGAGCAGTACTTC. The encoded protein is CASSLGGPVEQYF.